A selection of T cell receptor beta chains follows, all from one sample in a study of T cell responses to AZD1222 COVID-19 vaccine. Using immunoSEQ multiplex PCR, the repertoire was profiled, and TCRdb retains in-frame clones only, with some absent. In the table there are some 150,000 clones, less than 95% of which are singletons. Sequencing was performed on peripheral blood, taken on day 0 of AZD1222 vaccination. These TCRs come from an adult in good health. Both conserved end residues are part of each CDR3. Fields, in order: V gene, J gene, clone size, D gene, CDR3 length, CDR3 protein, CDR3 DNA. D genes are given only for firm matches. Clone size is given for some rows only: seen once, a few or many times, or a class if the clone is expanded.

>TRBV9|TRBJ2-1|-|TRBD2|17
CASSVSPGLAGYNEQFF
TGTGCCAGCAGCGTCTCACCGGGACTAGCGGGTTACAATGAGCAGTTCTTC
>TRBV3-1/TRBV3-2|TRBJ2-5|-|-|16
CASSHPSGAYQETQYF
TGTGCCAGCAGCCATCCCAGCGGAGCGTACCAAGAGACCCAGTACTTC
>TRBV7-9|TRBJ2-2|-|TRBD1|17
CASSEGQLFANTGELFF
TGTGCCAGCAGCGAGGGACAGTTGTTCGCGAACACCGGGGAGCTGTTTTTT
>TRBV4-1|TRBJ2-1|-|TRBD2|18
CASSQVWLAGYSYNEQFF
TGCGCCAGCAGCCAAGTTTGGCTAGCGGGATACTCCTACAATGAGCAGTTCTTC
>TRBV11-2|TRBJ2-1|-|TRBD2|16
CASSLGLAGGSKEQFF
TGTGCCAGCAGCTTAGGACTAGCGGGAGGGTCGAAAGAGCAGTTCTTC
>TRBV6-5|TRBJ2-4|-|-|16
CASSYSAQMGQNIQYF
TGTGCCAGCAGTTACTCGGCCCAGATGGGCCAAAACATTCAGTACTTC
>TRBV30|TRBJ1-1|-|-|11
CAWGDSSRAFF
TGTGCCTGGGGGGACTCGTCGAGGGCTTTCTTT
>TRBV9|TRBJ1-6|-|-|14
CASSVGTGGPPLHF
TGTGCCAGCAGCGTCGGGACTGGGGGACCACCCCTCCACTTT
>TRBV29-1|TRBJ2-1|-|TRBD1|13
CSVPGQAYNEQFF
TGCAGCGTTCCGGGACAGGCATACAATGAGCAGTTCTTC
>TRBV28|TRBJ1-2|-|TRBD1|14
CASTTGQGVYGYTF
TGTGCCAGCACTACCGGACAGGGGGTTTATGGCTACACCTTC
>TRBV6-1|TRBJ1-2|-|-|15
CASSENPGVLSGYTF
TGTGCCAGCAGTGAAAATCCGGGGGTCCTGAGTGGCTACACCTTC
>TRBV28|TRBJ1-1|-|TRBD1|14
CASDRADLNTEAFF
TGTGCCAGTGACAGGGCCGATTTGAACACTGAAGCTTTCTTT
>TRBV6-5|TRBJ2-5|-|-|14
CASSYGAGQETQYF
TGTGCCAGCAGTTACGGGGCAGGACAAGAGACCCAGTACTTC
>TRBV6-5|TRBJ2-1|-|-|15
CASSYSASGRHEQFF
TGTGCCAGCAGTTACTCGGCTAGTGGGCGCCATGAGCAGTTCTTC
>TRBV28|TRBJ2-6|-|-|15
CASSDRIAGANVLTF
TGTGCCAGCAGTGACAGAATAGCTGGGGCCAACGTCCTGACTTTC
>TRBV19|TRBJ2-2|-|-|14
CASSIGEFGGELFF
TGTGCCAGTAGTATAGGGGAGTTTGGCGGGGAGCTGTTTTTT
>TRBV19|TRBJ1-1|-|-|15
CASSPTFPMNTEAFF
TGTGCCAGTAGCCCGACGTTCCCAATGAACACTGAAGCTTTCTTT
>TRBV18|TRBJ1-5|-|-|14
CASSTRDINQPQHF
TGTGCCAGCTCAACCCGGGACATAAATCAGCCCCAGCATTTT
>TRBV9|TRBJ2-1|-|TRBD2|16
CASSAGLAGAYNEQFF
TGTGCCAGCAGCGCCGGACTAGCGGGAGCCTACAATGAGCAGTTCTTC
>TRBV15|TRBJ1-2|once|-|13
CATSRDRNYGYTF
TGTGCCACCAGCAGAGATCGCAACTATGGCTACACCTTC
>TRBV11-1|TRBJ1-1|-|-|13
CASSNTFVGDAFF
TGTGCCAGCAGCAACACTTTCGTGGGTGACGCTTTCTTT
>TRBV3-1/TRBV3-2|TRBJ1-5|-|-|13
CASSQDPLQPQHF
TGTGCCAGCAGCCAAGACCCCCTTCAGCCCCAGCATTTT
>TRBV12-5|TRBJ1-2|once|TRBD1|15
CASALRGQWDYGYTF
TGTGCTAGTGCCTTGCGGGGACAGTGGGACTATGGCTACACCTTC
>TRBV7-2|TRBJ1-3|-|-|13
CASSVDRQNQVYF
TGTGCCAGCAGCGTAGACAGACAGAACCAGGTATATTTT
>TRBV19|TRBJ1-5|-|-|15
CASSIGGYGNQPQHF
TGTGCCAGTAGTATCGGGGGCTACGGCAATCAGCCCCAGCATTTT